One sample yielded the 13 T cell receptor beta chains listed below, sequenced in a study of T cell changes during pregnancy in multiple sclerosis. Profiling relied on immunoSEQ multiplex PCR, and the TCRdb table lists in-frame clones only, not all of them. The sample includes about 92,000 clones, roughly 90% of them seen just once. The sequenced sample was peripheral blood, obtained in the first trimester of pregnancy. Receptors originate from a female donor with multiple sclerosis, enrolled in a pregnancy study.

The V call is TRBV19, the J call TRBJ2-7; 7 positions match TRBD1. Germline lookup yields CDR1 LNHDA and CDR2 SQIVND (reference sequence). The CDR3 consists of 18 residues. V was clipped by 3 bases and J by 0 bases; unmatched bases: 14. The CDR3 is CASSILLSGTVNSYEQYF. The CDR3 coding sequence is TGTGCCAGTAGTATTCTCCTATCCGGGACAGTTAACTCCTACGAGCAGTACTTC.

V usage is TRBV7-9 and J usage is TRBJ1-4; 9 bases line up with TRBD1. The CDR3 contains 15 residues. Germline V CDR1 and CDR2: SEHNR, FQNEAQ (reference sequence). V lost 4 bases, J lost 4 bases, and 4 bases stayed unmatched. The CDR3 protein is CASSSGQGHNEKLFF. The CDR3 bases are TGTGCCAGCAGCTCGGGACAGGGACATAATGAAAAACTGTTTTTT.

The chain uses TRBV5-8 and TRBJ2-1; tentatively, D is TRBD2 (5 bases). Trimming took off 4 bases at V and 9 bases at J, with 17 bases between the two ends. The CDR3 has 14 residues. Per germline, CDR1 SGHTS and CDR2 YDEGEE. The CDR3 DNA reads as TGTGCCAGCAGCCGGGGAGTCTGGGTCGGTGAGCAGTTCTTC. It codes for CASSRGVWVGEQFF.

The chain uses TRBV5-1 and TRBJ2-1, with a weak D call TRBD2 (5 bases). Germline V lookup: CDR1 SGHRS, CDR2 YFSETQ. This CDR3 comprises 15 residues. V was pared by 3 bases and J by 0 bases, with 10 bases between. This chain's CDR3 is CASSWTGSSYNEQFF. The CDR3 DNA reads TGCGCCAGCAGCTGGACGGGGAGCTCCTACAATGAGCAGTTCTTC.

V usage is TRBV5-6 and J usage is TRBJ2-1; a weak D match, TRBD1 (7 bases). Trimming removed 4 bases at V and 0 bases at J, with 14 bases between. CDR3 length equals 16 residues. Germline values: CDR1 SGHDT, CDR2 YYEEEE. CDR3 region: CASSQGGRSSYNEQFF. The DNA for the CDR3 is TGTGCCAGCAGCCAGGGGGGACGGAGCTCCTACAATGAGCAGTTCTTC.

This chain uses TRBV4-2 with TRBJ1-2; the match to TRBD1 covers 9 bases. This CDR3 has 16 residues. CDR1 and CDR2 from the germline V gene are LGHNA and YNFKEQ. V trimming: 0 bases; J trimming: 3 bases; junction bases outside the gene matches: 5. CDR3 sequence: CASSQEMGDRDYGYTF. The DNA for the CDR3 is TGTGCCAGCAGCCAAGAAATGGGGGACAGGGACTATGGCTACACCTTC.

This clone was detected only a few times. This chain connects TRBV9 to TRBJ1-1, with unresolved D. This CDR3 is 15 amino acids long. Germline CDR1 reads SGDLS; CDR2 reads YYNGEE. The ends were cut back, 4 bases at V and 0 bases at J, with 13 bases in the middle. This chain's CDR3 is CASSLNPGVNTEAFF. The CDR3 coding sequence is TGTGCCAGCAGCCTCAATCCGGGAGTGAACACTGAAGCTTTCTTT.

V and J are TRBV7-8 and TRBJ2-7, with D possibly TRBD1 on 6 matching bases. CDR3 length: 15 amino acids. Germline V gene sequence: CDR1 SGHVS, CDR2 FQNEAQ. V was trimmed by 2 bases and J by 3 bases, leaving 14 bases between them. The CDR3 is CASSLSTGTFYEQYF. The CDR3 DNA is TGTGCCAGCAGCTTAAGTACCGGGACATTCTACGAGCAGTACTTC.

CDR3 coding DNA: TGTGCCAGCAGTCGAACCAGGGGACGGGGGGCCCCCGGGGAGCTGTTTTTT. Its protein is CASSRTRGRGAPGELFF. The chain links TRBV2 to TRBJ2-2, with D perhaps TRBD2 (7 bases). This CDR3 is built from 17 residues. V lost 5 bases, J lost 6 bases, and 22 bases lay in between. Germline lookup yields CDR1 SNHLY and CDR2 FYNNEI.

The chain combines TRBV7-8 with TRBJ2-3; D remains ambiguous. The CDR3 totals 16 residues. Germline loops: CDR1 SGHVS, CDR2 FQNEAQ. Deletions cut 1 base from V and 2 bases from J, with 13 bases between. The CDR3 sequence: CASSLVVLGYTDTQYF. The CDR3 DNA follows: TGTGCCAGCAGCTTAGTGGTTCTGGGCTACACAGATACGCAGTATTTT.

This clone came up once. This chain joins TRBV5-1 and TRBJ2-7, with 8 bases identical to TRBD1. J gave up 2 bases and V 3 bases, and 10 bases lay outside the gene matches. The germline V gene has CDR1 SGHRS and CDR2 YFSETQ. The CDR3 contains 16 residues. The CDR3 sequence is CASSSDRDRITYEQYF. CDR3 DNA sequence: TGCGCCAGCAGCTCAGACCGGGACAGGATCACCTACGAGCAGTACTTC.

V usage is TRBV7-9 and J usage is TRBJ2-7; 9 bases fit TRBD1. Germline CDR1 and CDR2: SEHNR and FQNEAQ (reference sequence). The ends lost 4 bases at V and 5 bases at J; junction bases unmatched: 12. This CDR3 is 16 amino acids long. CDR3 coding DNA: TGTGCCAGCAGCTACCTAGGTGGGACAGGGCGCCACGAGCAGTACTTC. It translates to CASSYLGGTGRHEQYF.

The chain is built from TRBV30 and TRBJ1-1; TRBD1 matches at 9 bases. Germline CDR1 and CDR2: GTSNPN and SVGIG (reference sequence). The J segment lost 1 base and the V segment lost 1 base, leaving 7 bases of the junction unmatched. The CDR3 is made up of 16 amino acids. CDR3 amino acids: CAWSAGTGRRNTEAFF. The CDR3, as DNA: TGTGCCTGGAGTGCCGGGACAGGGCGGAGGAACACTGAAGCTTTCTTT.